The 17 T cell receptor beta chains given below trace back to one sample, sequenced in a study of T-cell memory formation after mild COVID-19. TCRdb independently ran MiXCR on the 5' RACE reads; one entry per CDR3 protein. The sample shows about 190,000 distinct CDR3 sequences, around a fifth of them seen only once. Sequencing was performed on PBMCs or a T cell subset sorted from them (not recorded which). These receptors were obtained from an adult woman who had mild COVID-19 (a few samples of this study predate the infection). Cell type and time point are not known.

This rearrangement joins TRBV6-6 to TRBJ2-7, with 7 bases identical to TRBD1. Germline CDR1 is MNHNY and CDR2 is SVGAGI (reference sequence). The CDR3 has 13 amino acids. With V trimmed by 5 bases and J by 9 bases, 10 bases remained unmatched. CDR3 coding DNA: TGTGCCAGCAGTCCCCGACAGGGACAGTGGCAGTACTTC. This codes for CASSPRQGQWQYF.

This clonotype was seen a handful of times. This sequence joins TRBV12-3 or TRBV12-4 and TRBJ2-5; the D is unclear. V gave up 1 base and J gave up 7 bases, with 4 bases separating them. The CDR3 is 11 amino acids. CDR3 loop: CASSLERTQYF. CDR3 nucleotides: TGTGCCAGCAGTTTAGAGAGGACCCAGTACTTC.

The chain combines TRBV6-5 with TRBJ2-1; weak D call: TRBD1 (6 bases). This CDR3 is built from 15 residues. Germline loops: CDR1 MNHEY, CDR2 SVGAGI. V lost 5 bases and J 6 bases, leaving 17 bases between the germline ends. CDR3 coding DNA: TGTGCCAGCAGTGCAGGGGAGTATGAGGGCAATGAGCAGTTCTTC. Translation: CASSAGEYEGNEQFF.

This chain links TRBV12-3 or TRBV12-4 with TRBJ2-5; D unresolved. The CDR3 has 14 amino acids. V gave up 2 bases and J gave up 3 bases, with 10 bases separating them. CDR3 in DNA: TGTGCCAGCAGTTTACTTGGCCGGGAAGAGACCCAGTACTTC. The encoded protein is CASSLLGREETQYF.

CDR3 bases: TGTGCCAGCAGTTCTTCCAGAGGGGGATTCTACGAGCAGTACTTC. Protein sequence: CASSSSRGGFYEQYF. The chain uses TRBV11-1 and TRBJ2-7, with a weak D call TRBD1 (6 bases). Germline V gene lookup returns CDR1 SGHAT and CDR2 FQDESV (reference sequence). V was shortened by 6 bases and J by 3 bases, with 18 bases between the two germline ends. The CDR3 covers 15 residues.

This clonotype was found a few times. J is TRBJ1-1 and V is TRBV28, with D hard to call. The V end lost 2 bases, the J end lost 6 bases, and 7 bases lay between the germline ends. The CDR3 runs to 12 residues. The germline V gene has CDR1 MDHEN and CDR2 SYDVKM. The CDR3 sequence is CASSLQPPEAFF. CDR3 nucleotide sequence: TGTGCCAGCAGTTTACAACCCCCTGAAGCTTTCTTT.

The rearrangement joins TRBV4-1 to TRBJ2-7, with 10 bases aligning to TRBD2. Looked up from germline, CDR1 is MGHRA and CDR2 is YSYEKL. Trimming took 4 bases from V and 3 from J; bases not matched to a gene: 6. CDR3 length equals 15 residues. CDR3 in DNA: TGCGCCAGCAGCCCTCAGCGGGGGGGCTTCTACGAGCAGTACTTC. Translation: CASSPQRGGFYEQYF.

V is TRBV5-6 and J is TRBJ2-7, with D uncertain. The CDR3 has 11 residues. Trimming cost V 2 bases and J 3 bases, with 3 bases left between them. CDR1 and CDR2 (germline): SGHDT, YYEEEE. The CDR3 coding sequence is TGTGCCAGCAGCTTCCTCTACGAGCAGTACTTC. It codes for CASSFLYEQYF.

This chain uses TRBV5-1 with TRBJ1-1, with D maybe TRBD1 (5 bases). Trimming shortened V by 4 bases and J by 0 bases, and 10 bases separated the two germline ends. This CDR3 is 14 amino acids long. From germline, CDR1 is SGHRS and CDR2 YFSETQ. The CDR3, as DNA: TGCGCCAGCAGCACAGGCTCAATGAACACTGAAGCTTTCTTT. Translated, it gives CASSTGSMNTEAFF. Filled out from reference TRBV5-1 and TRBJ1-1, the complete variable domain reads KAGVTQTPRYLIKTRGQQVTLSCSPISGHRSVSWYQQTPGQGLQFLFEYFSETQRNKGNFPGRFSGRQFSNSRSEMNVSTLELGDSALYLCASSTGSMNTEAFFGQGTRLTVV.

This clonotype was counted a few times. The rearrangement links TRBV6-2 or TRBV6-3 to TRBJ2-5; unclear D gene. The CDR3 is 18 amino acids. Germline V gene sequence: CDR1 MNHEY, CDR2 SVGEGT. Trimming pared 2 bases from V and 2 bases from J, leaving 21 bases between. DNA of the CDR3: TGTGCCAGCAGTTACCCCGATCCACCCGGGCCTAGTCAAGAGACCCAGTACTTC. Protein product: CASSYPDPPGPSQETQYF.

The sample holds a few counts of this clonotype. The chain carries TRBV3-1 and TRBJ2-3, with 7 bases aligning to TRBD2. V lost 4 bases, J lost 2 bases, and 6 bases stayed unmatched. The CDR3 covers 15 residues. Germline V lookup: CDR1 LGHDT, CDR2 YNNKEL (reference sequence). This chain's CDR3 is CASSLLAENTDTQYF. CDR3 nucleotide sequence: TGTGCCAGCAGCCTCCTAGCGGAAAACACAGATACGCAGTATTTT.

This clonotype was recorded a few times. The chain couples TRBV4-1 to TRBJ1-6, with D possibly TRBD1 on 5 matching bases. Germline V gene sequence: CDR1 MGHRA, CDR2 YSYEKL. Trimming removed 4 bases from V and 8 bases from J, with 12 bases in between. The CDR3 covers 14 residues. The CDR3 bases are TGCGCCAGCAGCCCCTGGGGCGCGGATTCACCCCTCCACTTT. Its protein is CASSPWGADSPLHF.

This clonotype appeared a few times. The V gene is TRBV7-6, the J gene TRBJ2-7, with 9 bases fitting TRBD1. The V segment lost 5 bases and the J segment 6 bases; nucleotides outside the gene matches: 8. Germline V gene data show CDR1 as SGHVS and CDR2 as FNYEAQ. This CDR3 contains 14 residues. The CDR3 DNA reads TGTGCCAGCAGCAGAGACAGGGGGGGCGTCGAGCAGTACTTC. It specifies CASSRDRGGVEQYF.

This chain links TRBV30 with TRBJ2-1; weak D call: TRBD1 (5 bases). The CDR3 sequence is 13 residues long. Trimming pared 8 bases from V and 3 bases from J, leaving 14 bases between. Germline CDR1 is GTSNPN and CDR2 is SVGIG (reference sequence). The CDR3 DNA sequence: TGTGCCGGAATACAGGCGGACTACAATGAGCAGTTCTTC. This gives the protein CAGIQADYNEQFF.

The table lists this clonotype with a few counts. The CDR3: CASGPGTRNTGELFF. The CDR3 nucleotides read TGCGCCAGCGGCCCCGGGACTCGCAACACCGGGGAGCTGTTTTTT. The chain employs TRBV5-1 and TRBJ2-2; a possible D gene is TRBD2 (6 bases). This CDR3 spans 15 amino acids. Per the germline V gene, CDR1 is SGHRS and CDR2 is YFSETQ. V lost 7 bases to trimming and J lost 2 bases, with 15 bases between them.

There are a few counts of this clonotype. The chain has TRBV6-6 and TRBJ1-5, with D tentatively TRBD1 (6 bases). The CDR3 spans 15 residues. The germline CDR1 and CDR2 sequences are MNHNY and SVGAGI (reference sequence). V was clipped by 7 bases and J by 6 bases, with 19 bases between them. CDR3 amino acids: CASKPTTGLGQPQHF. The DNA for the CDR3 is TGTGCCAGCAAGCCCACGACAGGCTTAGGTCAGCCCCAGCATTTT.

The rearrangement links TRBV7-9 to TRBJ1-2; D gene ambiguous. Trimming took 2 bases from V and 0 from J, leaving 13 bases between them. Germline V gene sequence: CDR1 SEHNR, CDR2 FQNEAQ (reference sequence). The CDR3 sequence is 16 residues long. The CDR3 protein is CASSLIPGPSNYGYTF. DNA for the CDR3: TGTGCCAGCAGCTTAATCCCAGGACCCTCTAACTATGGCTACACCTTC.